These 32 T cell receptor beta chains originate from one sample sequenced in a study of blood T cell repertoires in COVID-19. Here immunoSEQ multiplex PCR was the method, and the copy in TCRdb shows in-frame clones only, minus some. The sample carries about 160,000 clones, roughly 89% recorded once. The sample comprised peripheral blood. These receptors all come from a woman in her sixties who had recovered from COVID-19.

The DNA of the CDR3 is TGTGCCAGTAGTCCTGTCGGGGGGGCCAAGACAGATACGCAGTATTTT. Translation gives CASSPVGGAKTDTQYF. The gene calls are TRBV19 and TRBJ2-3; 8 positions agree with TRBD2. Trimming cost V 5 bases and J 3 bases; bases outside gene matches: 10. This CDR3 region has 16 residues. CDR1 is LNHDA and CDR2 is SQIVND in the germline V gene (reference sequence).

The J gene is TRBJ2-5, the V gene TRBV28; 9 nucleotides line up with TRBD2. The V segment lost 5 bases and the J segment 2 bases; nucleotides outside the gene matches: 6. The germline CDR1 and CDR2 sequences are MDHEN and SYDVKM. The CDR3 is 15 residues long. The CDR3: CASSLGTSRQETQYF. In nucleotides, the CDR3 is TGTGCCAGCAGTCTCGGGACTAGCAGACAAGAGACCCAGTACTTC.

In this sample, this clone turned up once. The chain carries TRBV2 and TRBJ2-7; tentatively, D is TRBD2 (7 bases). The ends were cut back, 7 bases at V and 0 bases at J, with 10 bases in the middle. CDR1 is SNHLY, CDR2 FYNNEI, per germline. The CDR3 has 13 amino acids. The CDR3 is CASMRGLSYEQYF. The CDR3 nucleotides read TGTGCCAGCATGCGGGGGCTCTCCTACGAGCAGTACTTC.

The chain combines TRBV19 with TRBJ2-3, with 10 bases matching TRBD2. With V trimmed by 3 bases and J by 2 bases, 8 bases remained unmatched. Per the germline V gene, CDR1 is LNHDA and CDR2 is SQIVND (reference sequence). The CDR3 spans 17 residues. CDR3 nucleotides: TGTGCCAGTAGTATTTCACTAGCGGGACCAATCACAGATACGCAGTATTTT. Its translation: CASSISLAGPITDTQYF.

V gene TRBV6-2 or TRBV6-3 combines with J gene TRBJ2-7; 7 positions agree with TRBD1. Losses at the gene ends were 0 bases for V and 1 base for J; bases not matched to a gene: 6. The CDR3 covers 16 residues. CDR1 MNHEY and CDR2 SVGEGT come from the germline V gene. The CDR3 loop reads CASSYSRRTGSYEQYF. CDR3 DNA: TGTGCCAGCAGTTACTCGAGAAGGACAGGATCCTACGAGCAGTACTTC.

This chain connects TRBV12-3 or TRBV12-4 to TRBJ1-2, with D hard to call. The CDR3 spans 13 residues. V dropped 6 bases and J dropped 7 bases, with 15 bases sitting between them. CDR3 sequence reads: CASSQTPFRGYTF. The CDR3 nucleotides read TGTGCCAGCAGCCAGACTCCGTTCCGTGGCTACACCTTC.

The rearrangement uses TRBV28 and TRBJ2-7; 9 bases are a match to TRBD1. This CDR3 is 16 amino acids long. The germline gives CDR1 MDHEN, CDR2 SYDVKM. Losses at the gene ends were 6 bases for V and 3 bases for J; bases not matched to a gene: 12. Here the CDR3 DNA reads TGTGCCAGCAGAATTTCACAGGGGGCGGTCTTCTACGAGCAGTACTTC. Its protein product is CASRISQGAVFYEQYF.

This chain connects TRBV7-2 to TRBJ1-5; D is ambiguous. Trimming shortened V by 5 bases and J by 3 bases, and 14 bases separated the two germline ends. CDR3 length: 15 residues. Germline V gene sequence: CDR1 SGHTA, CDR2 FQGNSA. The CDR3 region is CASSRQSSVNQPQHF. The CDR3 DNA follows: TGTGCCAGCAGCCGGCAATCCAGCGTCAATCAGCCCCAGCATTTT. Full variable domain (rest looked up from reference TRBV7-2 and TRBJ1-5): GAGVSQSPSNKVTEKGKDVELRCDPISGHTALYWYRQSLGQGLEFLIYFQGNSAPDKSGLPSDRFSAERTGGSVSTLTIQRTQQEDSAVYLCASSRQSSVNQPQHFGDGTRLSIL.

J is TRBJ1-1 and V is TRBV2; D not resolved. Between the trimmed V and J ends, which lost 6 bases and 11 bases, there was a span of 25 bases. Germline V CDR1 and CDR2: SNHLY, FYNNEI. The CDR3 is made up of 15 amino acids. As DNA, the CDR3 is TGTGCCAGCAGCTTTAGACCCTTACAAGGGCGCGGGGCTTTCTTT. It yields the protein CASSFRPLQGRGAFF.

V gene TRBV3-1 (or the pseudogene TRBV3-2) combines with J gene TRBJ1-4; D uncertain. This CDR3 comprises 16 residues. V lost 2 bases, J lost 4 bases, and 14 bases lay in between. CDR1 and CDR2 (germline): LGHDT, YNNKEL (reference sequence). CDR3 loop: CASSQNVAGFNEKLFF. In nucleotides, the CDR3 is TGTGCCAGCAGCCAAAATGTTGCAGGTTTTAATGAAAAACTGTTTTTT.

This sequence joins TRBV29-1 and TRBJ1-2, with 7 bases identical to TRBD1. The CDR3 covers 13 residues. From germline, CDR1 is SQVTM and CDR2 ANQGSEA. V trimming: 4 bases; J trimming: 4 bases; junction bases outside the gene matches: 6. In DNA, the CDR3 is TGCAGCGTTGTTATGACAGGGCTCTATGGCTACACCTTC. Translating it yields CSVVMTGLYGYTF.

This clone was seen once. V and J are TRBV30 and TRBJ2-7; 8 bases fit TRBD2. The CDR3 extends over 11 amino acids. Germline CDR1 GTSNPN, CDR2 SVGIG (reference sequence). The V and J ends lost 3 bases and 6 bases, in that order; junction bases with no gene match: 1. The CDR3 protein is CAWRLAVEQYF. Here the CDR3 DNA reads TGTGCCTGGAGACTAGCGGTCGAGCAGTACTTC. Together with reference TRBV30 and TRBJ2-7, the CDR3 gives the full variable domain: SQTIHQWPATLVQPVGSPLSLECTVEGTSNPNLYWYRQAAGRGLQLLFYSVGIGQISSEVPQNLSASRPQDRQFILSSKKLLLSDSGFYLCAWRLAVEQYFGPGTRLTVT.

On this clone: At one end the junction does not follow the germline gene, possibly because of a read error. This chain links TRBV6-1 with TRBJ1-3; D gene uncertain. Per the germline V gene, CDR1 is MNHNS and CDR2 is SASEGT. CDR3 length equals 14 residues. The DNA of the CDR3 is TGTGCCAGCGGTGAAGACTTCTCTGGAAACACCATATATTTT. This gives the protein CASGEDFSGNTIYF.

This chain connects TRBV19 to TRBJ2-1, with 7 bases lining up with TRBD2. CDR3 length equals 17 residues. V was clipped by 3 bases and J by 1 base; unmatched bases: 9. Germline assignment: CDR1 LNHDA and CDR2 SQIVND (reference sequence). DNA of the CDR3: TGTGCCAGTAGTATCGAAGCGGCTAGCGGATCCTACAATGAGCAGTTCTTC. This gives the protein CASSIEAASGSYNEQFF.

The chain combines TRBV14 with TRBJ1-1, with 7 bases matching TRBD1. CDR1 is SGHDN and CDR2 is FVKESK in the germline V gene. V dropped 4 bases and J dropped 0; count of bases not matched to a gene: 14. The CDR3 sequence is 18 residues long. For the CDR3, the DNA is TGTGCCAGCAGCCTAACCGCCCCAGGGGGTGTAGTGAACACTGAAGCTTTCTTT. As protein: CASSLTAPGGVVNTEAFF.

The chain carries TRBV28 and TRBJ1-2, with TRBD1 identical over 7 bases. The CDR3 is made up of 16 amino acids. The V gene's germline CDR1 is MDHEN and CDR2 SYDVKM. The J segment lost 5 bases and the V segment lost 5 bases, leaving 14 bases of the junction unmatched. Written as DNA, the CDR3 is TGTGCCAGCAGTACCCCCGGGACAGAGAAGGGTTATGGCTACACCTTC. Translation: CASSTPGTEKGYGYTF.

The chain employs TRBV7-3 and TRBJ1-6; D possibly corresponds to TRBD1 (5 bases). Germline-derived CDR1 and CDR2 are SGHTA and FQGTGA. V dropped 1 base and J dropped 8 bases, with 9 bases sitting between them. The CDR3 is 14 amino acids. CDR3 sequence (DNA): TGTGCCAGCAGCTTAAACGGCAGGGATTCACCCCTCCACTTT. It translates to CASSLNGRDSPLHF.

This sequence joins TRBV5-1 and TRBJ1-1; D possibly corresponds to TRBD1 (5 bases). The CDR3 consists of 15 residues. The V gene lost 0 bases and the J gene lost 8 bases, with 17 bases spanning the gap. Germline loops: CDR1 SGHRS, CDR2 YFSETQ. Here the CDR3 DNA reads TGCGCCAGCAGCTTGGCCGGCTGGGGGGACGAAGAAGCTTTCTTT. Its translation is CASSLAGWGDEEAFF.

The chain links TRBV28 to TRBJ1-1; the D is unclear. V lost 11 bases and J lost 1, with 8 bases in between. Germline CDR1 reads MDHEN; CDR2 reads SYDVKM. CDR3 length equals 11 residues. CDR3 loop: CALRANTEAFF. In nucleotides, the CDR3 is TGTGCCCTGAGGGCGAACACTGAAGCTTTCTTT.

The gene calls are TRBV21-1 and TRBJ1-6; the table gives TRBD1 as D, unverified against the DNA. TRBV21-1 is flagged as a pseudogene. The CDR3 contains 19 residues. The CDR3 DNA follows: TGTGCCAGCAGCAAGTCCCGGGACAGGGCAAAGACCTATAATTCACCCCTCCACTTT. It specifies CASSKSRDRAKTYNSPLHF.

The gene calls are TRBV6-5 and TRBJ2-1, with D tentatively TRBD2 (6 bases). The CDR3 has 15 amino acids. CDR1 and CDR2 (germline): MNHEY, SVGAGI. Trimming cost V 7 bases and J 0 bases, with 13 bases left between them. CDR3 nucleotide sequence: TGTGCCAGCATCAACCGGGGGAGCTCCTACAATGAGCAGTTCTTC. This gives the protein CASINRGSSYNEQFF.

The chain combines TRBV29-1 with TRBJ2-7; 15 bases match TRBD2. CDR3 length: 15 residues. V was pared by 7 bases and J by 4 bases, with 8 bases of the junction left unmatched. CDR1 and CDR2 from the germline V gene are SQVTM and ANQGSEA. CDR3 bases: TGCAGCGAGGGACTAGCGGGGGGCCCGGAATACGAGCAGTACTTC. Translation: CSEGLAGGPEYEQYF.

V is TRBV7-8 and J is TRBJ1-1; the D gene is possibly TRBD1 (6 bases). Germline CDR1 reads SGHVS; CDR2 reads FQNEAQ. The CDR3 extends over 15 amino acids. Trimming stripped 4 bases from V and 1 base from J, with 13 bases between. The CDR3 sequence: CASSSLGGANTEAFF. The CDR3 DNA reads TGTGCCAGCAGCTCGCTAGGGGGGGCGAACACTGAAGCTTTCTTT. Full variable domain (missing parts from reference TRBV7-8 and TRBJ1-1): GAGVSQSPRYKVAKRGQDVALRCDPISGHVSLFWYQQALGQGPEFLTYFQNEAQLDKSGLPSDRFFAERPEGSVSTLKIQRTQQEDSAVYLCASSSLGGANTEAFFGQGTRLTVV.

The chain's CDR3 is CASSLTGSGANVLTF. CDR3 sequence (DNA): TGTGCCAGCAGCTTAACAGGGTCTGGGGCCAACGTCCTGACTTTC. V gene TRBV2 combines with J gene TRBJ2-6; possible D gene TRBD1, 6 bases. V lost 6 bases, J lost 1 base, and 10 bases lay in between. Looked up from germline, CDR1 is SNHLY and CDR2 is FYNNEI. The CDR3 contains 15 residues. The full variable domain, with the rest looked up from reference TRBV2 and TRBJ2-6, is EPEVTQTPSHQVTQMGQEVILRCVPISNHLYFYWYRQILGQKVEFLVSFYNNEISEKSEIFDDQFSVERPDGSNFTLKIRSTKLEDSAMYFCASSLTGSGANVLTFGAGSRLTVL.

V is TRBV19 and J is TRBJ2-5; the D gene is possibly TRBD2 (5 bases). With 5 bases removed from V and 9 bases from J, the gap between germline ends came to 16 bases. Germline V gene lookup returns CDR1 LNHDA and CDR2 SQIVND (reference sequence). The CDR3 runs 13 residues. The CDR3 DNA follows: TGTGCCAGTAGTGTGGACTTCGCCGGGCCCCAGTACTTC. It is translated as CASSVDFAGPQYF.

The chain combines TRBV27 with TRBJ2-1; 9 positions match TRBD1. This CDR3 region has 16 residues. V was clipped by 6 bases and J by 4 bases; unmatched bases: 10. CDR1 and CDR2 (germline): MNHEY, SMNVEV (reference sequence). The DNA of the CDR3 is TGTGCCAGCAGCTTCCATGGGACAGGGTCGTACAATGAGCAGTTCTTC. Protein sequence: CASSFHGTGSYNEQFF.

The chain uses TRBV28 and TRBJ2-3; 13 bases are a match to TRBD2. The J segment lost 4 bases and the V segment lost 5 bases, leaving 12 bases of the junction unmatched. Germline V gene sequence: CDR1 MDHEN, CDR2 SYDVKM. This CDR3 comprises 18 residues. CDR3 protein: CASSPSGTSGVGADTQYF. CDR3 in DNA: TGTGCCAGCAGTCCCTCCGGGACTAGCGGGGTAGGGGCAGATACGCAGTATTTT.

This clone was counted only a few times. The chain is built from TRBV7-9 and TRBJ1-1; no reliable D call. Germline CDR1 and CDR2: SEHNR and FQNEAQ (reference sequence). The CDR3 spans 11 residues. Trimming shortened V by 5 bases and J by 11 bases, and 12 bases separated the two germline ends. The CDR3 protein is CASSRLGRAFF. The CDR3 coding sequence is TGTGCCAGCAGCCGACTTGGGAGGGCTTTCTTT.

The V and J genes are TRBV12-3 or TRBV12-4 and TRBJ1-1; D unclear. The CDR3 is 13 residues long. With 5 bases removed from V and 4 bases from J, the gap between germline ends came to 11 bases. CDR3: CASSDGVATEAFF. The DNA of the CDR3 is TGTGCCAGCAGTGACGGGGTAGCCACTGAAGCTTTCTTT.

The chain recombines TRBV19 with TRBJ1-1; the D gene is possibly TRBD1 (6 bases). Trimming left V 5 bases short and J 2 bases short, with 15 bases between. Germline V gives CDR1 LNHDA, CDR2 SQIVND (reference sequence). The CDR3 spans 15 residues. The CDR3 protein is CASSAGHGGNTEAFF. CDR3 sequence (DNA): TGTGCCAGTAGTGCAGGTCATGGGGGCAACACTGAAGCTTTCTTT.

The rearrangement joins TRBV14 to TRBJ1-3; no reliable D call. Deletions cut 4 bases from V and 0 bases from J, with 7 bases between. Germline CDR1 SGHDN, CDR2 FVKESK. There are 14 residues in the CDR3. The CDR3 sequence is CASSPQISGNTIYF. As DNA, the CDR3 is TGTGCCAGCAGCCCACAGATCTCTGGAAACACCATATATTTT.

V gene TRBV6-5 combines with J gene TRBJ2-6; D might be TRBD2 (5 bases). Germline V gives CDR1 MNHEY, CDR2 SVGAGI. This CDR3 contains 14 residues. The V end lost 9 bases, the J end lost 2 bases, and 11 bases lay between the germline ends. The CDR3 nucleotides are TGTGCCAGGAAAAAGGAGGCTGGGGCCAACGTCCTGACTTTC. It is translated as CARKKEAGANVLTF.